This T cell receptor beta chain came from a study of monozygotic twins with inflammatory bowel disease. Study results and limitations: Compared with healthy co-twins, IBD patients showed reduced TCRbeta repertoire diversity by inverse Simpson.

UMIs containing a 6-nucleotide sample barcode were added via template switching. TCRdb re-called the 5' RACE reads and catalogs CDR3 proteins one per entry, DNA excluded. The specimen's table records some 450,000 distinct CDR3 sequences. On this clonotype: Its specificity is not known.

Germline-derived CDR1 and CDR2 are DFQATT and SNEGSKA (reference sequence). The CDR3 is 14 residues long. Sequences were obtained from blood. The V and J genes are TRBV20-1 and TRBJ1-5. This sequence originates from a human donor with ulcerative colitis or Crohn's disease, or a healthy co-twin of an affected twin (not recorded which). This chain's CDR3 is CSASGGVSNQPQHF.